The 10 T cell receptor beta chains presented below share a single source sample, sequenced in a study of blood T cell repertoires in COVID-19. Measured with immunoSEQ multiplex PCR; TCRdb has only the in-frame clones, and not every one. The sample comprises approximately 310,000 clones, 80% to 90% of which are singletons, and around 8% rests with the top ten. Material: peripheral blood. Receptors were obtained from a woman aged 45-65 years who had recovered from COVID-19.

The chain couples TRBV6-4 to TRBJ2-7; D gene uncertain. Trimming removed 5 bases from V and 1 base from J, with 15 bases in between. Looked up from germline, CDR1 is MRHNA and CDR2 is SNTAGT. This CDR3 spans 15 amino acids. The CDR3 DNA is TGTGCCAGCAGTCGTGAGGCCGGTGGGTCCTACGAGCAGTACTTC. It is translated as CASSREAGGSYEQYF.

V and J are TRBV11-2 and TRBJ2-1, with 7 positions matching TRBD1. Germline trimming cut 2 bases from V and 8 bases from J; bases unmatched to any gene: 3. CDR1 SGHAT and CDR2 FQNNGV come from the germline V gene. The CDR3 runs to 13 residues. CDR3: CASSLTGDDEQFF. CDR3 sequence (DNA): TGTGCCAGCAGCTTAACAGGGGACGATGAGCAGTTCTTC.

V and J are TRBV4-3 and TRBJ2-7, with 8 bases fitting TRBD1. CDR1 and CDR2 (germline): LGHNA, YSLEER. CDR3 length: 14 amino acids. Trimming at V came to 3 bases and at J to 2 bases, leaving 3 bases not matched to a gene. CDR3 amino acids: CASSQTGDTYEQYF. The CDR3 DNA sequence: TGCGCCAGCAGCCAGACAGGGGATACCTACGAGCAGTACTTC.

This rearrangement joins TRBV21-1 to TRBJ1-5; TRBD1, the D gene given by the table, was not confirmed from the DNA. TRBV21-1 is designated a pseudogene. CDR3 length: 15 amino acids. The CDR3 DNA follows: TGTGCCAGCAACATCGGACAGGGTGATGATCAGCCCCAGCATTTT. Translating gives CASNIGQGDDQPQHF.

The CDR3 sequence is CASSGQYNEKLFF. The CDR3 DNA reads TGTGCCAGCAGTGGACAGTATAATGAAAAACTGTTTTTT. The V call is TRBV6-2 or TRBV6-3, the J call TRBJ1-4; D perhaps matches TRBD1 (6 bases). Germline CDR1 MNHEY, CDR2 SVGEGT. Trimming took off 5 bases at V and 4 bases at J, with 8 bases between the two ends. The CDR3 sequence is 13 residues long.

The chain combines TRBV1 with TRBJ1-1; TRBD1, the table's D call, was not compared with the DNA. TRBV1 is noted as a pseudogene. This CDR3 is built from 11 residues. CDR3 nucleotide sequence: TGCACCAGCAGCACCGACAGTAAAGCTTTCTTT. Translated: CTSSTDSKAFF.

The genes are TRBV5-8 and TRBJ2-1; 8 bases map to TRBD2. From germline, CDR1 is SGHTS and CDR2 YDEGEE. The CDR3 is made up of 15 amino acids. The V gene end was trimmed by 3 bases and the J gene end by 0 bases; junction bases not matched to a gene: 2. CDR3: CASSSGRASYNEQFF. CDR3 DNA: TGTGCCAGCAGCTCCGGGAGGGCCTCCTACAATGAGCAGTTCTTC.

In DNA form, the CDR3 reads TGCGCCAGCAGCCAAGTAGGCAGGGGGCAAGAGACCCAGTACTTC. Its protein is CASSQVGRGQETQYF. This chain connects TRBV4-3 to TRBJ2-5; 7 bases agree with TRBD1. The CDR3 is 15 amino acids. The ends lost 1 base at V and 2 bases at J; junction bases unmatched: 4. CDR1 LGHNA and CDR2 YSLEER come from the germline V gene.

The V gene is TRBV6-2 or TRBV6-3, the J gene TRBJ1-6; D not certain. Germline V gene lookup returns CDR1 MNHEY and CDR2 SVGEGT. The V end lost 6 bases, the J end lost 14 bases, and 20 bases lay between the germline ends. The CDR3 spans 14 residues. CDR3 amino acids: CASRYLRAGWALHF. DNA for the CDR3: TGTGCCAGCAGATACCTACGAGCGGGTTGGGCCCTCCACTTT.

The chain has TRBV29-1 and TRBJ2-3, with D perhaps TRBD2 (5 bases). Germline loops: CDR1 SQVTM, CDR2 ANQGSEA. The CDR3 is 12 amino acids. V dropped 4 bases and J dropped 7 bases, with 12 bases sitting between them. The chain's CDR3 is CSVVSGDNTQYF. The CDR3 region has the DNA TGCAGCGTTGTAAGCGGCGACAATACGCAGTATTTT.